Presented here are 17 T cell receptor beta chains from one specimen sequenced in a study of blood T cells in healthy people across ages. Sample-barcoded 5' priming and a J-beta primer mix drove a second PCR of about 6 to 11 cycles. TCRdb reprocessed the 5' RACE reads via MiXCR and lists one record per CDR3 protein. The profile shows approximately 580,000 distinct CDR3 sequences, around 24% of them singletons. A further study also used this sample, focusing on T cells of mothers and their children.

Sequencing input: blood. These receptor sequences come from a boy between 10 and 17 years old in good health.

The V and J genes are TRBV4-1 and TRBJ2-7, with D tentatively TRBD2 (6 bases). V was trimmed by 0 bases and J by 2 bases, leaving 26 bases between them. The CDR3 is 20 residues long. Germline CDR1 is MGHRA and CDR2 is YSYEKL. Here the CDR3 reads CASSQDRASDFSLGAYEQYF. The CDR3 bases are TGCGCCAGCAGCCAAGACCGGGCTAGCGATTTTTCCCTCGGTGCCTACGAGCAGTACTTC.

This clonotype was detected only a few times. The junction does not match germline at one end; this may be a read error. The chain is built from TRBV27 and TRBJ1-1; D unclear. The CDR3 runs 12 residues. Germline V gene data show CDR1 as MNHEY and CDR2 as SMNVEV (reference sequence). CDR3 in DNA: TGTGCCAGCAGGTCGGGCGGGGTGGGCCTAGTCTTT. This codes for CASRSGGVGLVF.

The chain has TRBV9 and TRBJ1-1, with D unresolved. The CDR3 extends over 13 amino acids. In germline, CDR1 is SGDLS, CDR2 YYNGEE. V gave up 3 bases and J gave up 4 bases, with 10 bases separating them. DNA for the CDR3: TGTGCCAGCAGCGCGTTTGATGGCACTGAAGCTTTCTTT. This codes for CASSAFDGTEAFF.

This clonotype appeared a few times. The rearrangement links TRBV4-3 to TRBJ2-5, with D perhaps matching TRBD2 (6 bases). The CDR3 is made up of 15 amino acids. Germline CDR1 reads LGHNA; CDR2 reads YSLEER. Trimming stripped 1 base from V and 4 bases from J, with 13 bases between. CDR3: CASSQVGQEGETQYF. The DNA for the CDR3 is TGCGCCAGCAGCCAAGTTGGGCAGGAGGGAGAGACCCAGTACTTC.

The chain uses TRBV29-1 and TRBJ2-2; the match to TRBD1 covers 9 bases. V lost 4 bases to trimming and J lost 3 bases; unmatched junction nucleotides: 9. Per the germline V gene, CDR1 is SQVTM and CDR2 is ANQGSEA. The CDR3 has 16 residues. The DNA for the CDR3 is TGCAGCGTTGGAGTGGAGGGACAGGGCGACACCGGGGAGCTGTTTTTT. It codes for CSVGVEGQGDTGELFF.

This rearrangement joins TRBV28 to TRBJ2-5; D might be TRBD2 (6 bases). The J call may be mistaken, given a closer DNA end match to TRBJ2-7. CDR3 length: 12 residues. Germline values: CDR1 MDHEN, CDR2 SYDVKM. The CDR3, as DNA: TGTGCCAGCAGTACGGGACTCTTCGAGCAGTACTTC. Protein sequence: CASSTGLFEQYF.

The V and J genes are TRBV20-1 and TRBJ2-5, with 7 bases lining up with TRBD1. This CDR3 contains 15 residues. Trimming cost V 0 bases and J 3 bases; bases outside gene matches: 7. Germline-derived CDR1 and CDR2 are DFQATT and SNEGSKA (reference sequence). For the CDR3, the DNA is TGCAGTGCTAGAGACGGGGACAGAATTAAAGAGACCCAGTACTTC. Translated: CSARDGDRIKETQYF.

The rearrangement uses TRBV6-5 and TRBJ1-1, with a tentative D call TRBD1 (6 bases). CDR3 length: 13 residues. The V end was cut by 6 bases, the J end by 5 bases, with 13 bases between. Germline CDR1 is MNHEY and CDR2 is SVGAGI. The CDR3: CASSIYRGTEAFF. As DNA, the CDR3 is TGTGCCAGCAGCATTTATAGGGGGACTGAAGCTTTCTTT.

The chain has TRBV28 and TRBJ1-4, with 8 bases lining up with TRBD1. After removal of 8 bases from V and 6 bases from J, the junction contained 8 bases not matched to a gene. The CDR3 has 14 amino acids. Germline-derived CDR1 and CDR2 are MDHEN and SYDVKM. The chain's CDR3 is CASRSWTGYEKLFF. The CDR3 nucleotides are TGTGCCAGCCGATCCTGGACAGGGTATGAAAAACTGTTTTTT. Variable domain in full (rest from reference TRBV28 and TRBJ1-4): DVKVTQSSRYLVKRTGEKVFLECVQDMDHENMFWYRQDPGLGLRLIYFSYDVKMKEKGDIPEGYSVSREKKERFSLILESASTNQTSMYLCASRSWTGYEKLFFGSGTQLSVL.

This CDR3 is CASSLGLNTRGEQYF. The CDR3, as DNA: TGTGCCAGCAGCTTAGGCCTTAATACGAGGGGCGAGCAGTACTTC. The genes are TRBV5-4 and TRBJ2-7; D assignment may be TRBD1 or TRBD2 (5 bases each). This CDR3 spans 15 amino acids. Germline V gene sequence: CDR1 SGHNT, CDR2 YYREEE (reference sequence). Between the trimmed V and J ends, which lost 2 bases and 6 bases, there was a span of 18 bases.

The chain is built from TRBV7-2 and TRBJ1-5; a possible D gene is TRBD1 (6 bases). This CDR3 region has 16 residues. Trimming stripped 4 bases from V and 4 bases from J, with 17 bases between. In germline, CDR1 is SGHTA, CDR2 FQGNSA. The DNA for the CDR3 is TGTGCCAGCAGCTCGGAAGTGGGGGCGCGAAATCAGCCCCAGCATTTT. Its protein product is CASSSEVGARNQPQHF.

The rearrangement uses TRBV28 and TRBJ1-1, with a tentative D call TRBD1 (6 bases). Looked up from germline, CDR1 is MDHEN and CDR2 is SYDVKM. The V end was cut by 5 bases, the J end by 4 bases, with 20 bases between. This CDR3 comprises 16 residues. CDR3 sequence reads: CASSLRTEGPLTEAFF. CDR3 DNA: TGTGCCAGCAGTCTTAGGACAGAAGGGCCACTCACTGAAGCTTTCTTT.

This clonotype was counted between two and nine times. This chain connects TRBV6-2 or TRBV6-3 to TRBJ1-2, with 8 bases that match TRBD1. V trimming: 6 bases; J trimming: 2 bases; junction bases outside the gene matches: 8. Germline assignment: CDR1 MNHEY and CDR2 SVGEGT. The CDR3 consists of 15 residues. The CDR3 DNA reads as TGTGCCAGCAGCCTCGGACAGGGTAGAAACTATGGCTACACCTTC. Encoded protein: CASSLGQGRNYGYTF.

The sample holds a few counts of this clonotype. The chain employs TRBV6-7 and TRBJ2-2; no clear D gene. TRBV6-7 is designated an ORF whose function remains uncertain. The CDR3 is 12 amino acids. The V end lost 6 bases, the J end lost 4 bases, and 6 bases lay between the germline ends. CDR3 nucleotides: TGTGCCAGCAGAGAGGTCACCGGGGAGCTGTTTTTT. This gives the protein CASREVTGELFF.

Remarks on this clonotype: With a much larger clone just one base away, this may be a read error. The chain combines TRBV5-5 with TRBJ1-4, with 10 bases matching TRBD1. The CDR3 has 15 amino acids. Germline CDR1 and CDR2: SGHKS and YYEKEE (reference sequence). The CDR3, as DNA: TGTGCCAGCAGCCCCGTAGGACAGGGGGATGGAAAACAGTTTTTT. Amino acids: CASSPVGQGDGKQFF.

This clonotype was observed a handful of times. The rearrangement links TRBV29-1 to TRBJ2-4; 8 bases are shared with TRBD2. Trimming at V came to 3 bases and at J to 6 bases, leaving 10 bases not matched to a gene. Germline values: CDR1 SQVTM, CDR2 ANQGSEA. The CDR3 contains 15 residues. The CDR3, as DNA: TGCAGCGTTGAGGTTAGCGGGGAGTACGGAAACATTCAGTACTTC. Protein: CSVEVSGEYGNIQYF.

The genes are TRBV7-2 and TRBJ2-1; a weak D match, TRBD2 (5 bases). Germline lookup yields CDR1 SGHTA and CDR2 FQGNSA. This CDR3 has 15 amino acids. V dropped 5 bases and J dropped 1 base, with 12 bases sitting between them. In nucleotides, the CDR3 is TGTGCCAGCAGCCAACGGGAAGATTCCTACAATGAGCAGTTCTTC. This gives the protein CASSQREDSYNEQFF. The variable domain in full, completed from reference TRBV7-2 and TRBJ2-1, reads GAGVSQSPSNKVTEKGKDVELRCDPISGHTALYWYRQSLGQGLEFLIYFQGNSAPDKSGLPSDRFSAERTGGSVSTLTIQRTQQEDSAVYLCASSQREDSYNEQFFGPGTRLTVL.